Presented here are 14 T cell receptor beta chains from one specimen sequenced in a study of T cells in localized non-small cell lung cancer. Profiling relied on immunoSEQ multiplex PCR, and the TCRdb table lists in-frame clones only, not all of them. The sample contains 20,000 to 30,000 clones, about 86% of which appear only once. The specimen was peripheral blood, collected before any cancer treatment. The receptor set was obtained from a male donor at least 60 years old with stage II squamous cell lung carcinoma.

The chain couples TRBV7-9 to TRBJ2-1, with 11 bases fitting TRBD2. CDR1 and CDR2 (germline): SEHNR, FQNEAQ (reference sequence). The V gene end was trimmed by 5 bases and the J gene end by 9 bases; junction bases not matched to a gene: 9. The CDR3 spans 15 residues. In DNA, the CDR3 is TGTGCCAGCAGCATTAGCGGGGGGGCGGGCGGTGAGCAGTTCTTC. Its protein is CASSISGGAGGEQFF.

This sequence joins TRBV28 and TRBJ1-5; D gene unclear. CDR1 and CDR2 from the germline V gene are MDHEN and SYDVKM. V gave up 10 bases and J gave up 1 base, with 14 bases separating them. This CDR3 comprises 14 residues. CDR3 coding DNA: TGTGCCACCAAAGCCCCTGGGAGCAATCAGCCCCAGCATTTT. It encodes CATKAPGSNQPQHF.

This chain connects TRBV28 to TRBJ1-1, with 11 nucleotides matching TRBD1. Germline CDR1 is MDHEN and CDR2 is SYDVKM. This CDR3 is built from 14 residues. Trimming removed 3 bases from V and 7 bases from J; junction bases left unmatched: 4. CDR3 sequence reads: CASSFGQGAGEAFF. The DNA for the CDR3 is TGTGCCAGCAGTTTCGGACAGGGGGCAGGTGAAGCTTTCTTT.

The chain combines TRBV11-2 with TRBJ2-7; possibly TRBD2 for D (6 bases). CDR3 length: 14 amino acids. V lost 8 bases and J 2 bases, leaving 16 bases between the germline ends. Germline V gene lookup returns CDR1 SGHAT and CDR2 FQNNGV. This chain's CDR3 is CASCCSGKTYEQYF. The CDR3 DNA is TGTGCCAGCTGCTGTAGCGGCAAAACCTACGAGCAGTACTTC. The complete variable domain, with remaining parts taken from reference TRBV11-2 and TRBJ2-7, reads EAGVAQSPRYKIIEKRQSVAFWCNPISGHATLYWYQQILGQGPKLLIQFQNNGVVDDSQLPKDRFSAERLKGVDSTLKIQPAKLEDSAVYLCASCCSGKTYEQYFGPGTRLTVT.

As DNA, the CDR3 is TGTGCCTGGAGTGTAACGGGACAATCCGCGGACACCATATATTTT. This encodes CAWSVTGQSADTIYF. The rearrangement links TRBV30 to TRBJ1-3; maybe TRBD1 (6 bases). Trimming took off 0 bases at V and 8 bases at J, with 17 bases between the two ends. The CDR3 runs 15 residues. CDR1 and CDR2 (germline): GTSNPN, SVGIG (reference sequence). Full variable domain (remainder filled in from reference TRBV30 and TRBJ1-3): SQTIHQWPATLVQPVGSPLSLECTVEGTSNPNLYWYRQAAGRGLQLLFYSVGIGQISSEVPQNLSASRPQDRQFILSSKKLLLSDSGFYLCAWSVTGQSADTIYFGEGSWLTVV.

The chain combines TRBV5-6 with TRBJ1-5; TRBD1 is a possible D gene (6 bases). Germline V gene sequence: CDR1 SGHDT, CDR2 YYEEEE. The CDR3 consists of 18 residues. Between the trimmed V and J ends, which lost 4 bases and 5 bases, there was a span of 25 bases. CDR3: CASSQQLGQMGEDQPQHF. The CDR3 DNA reads as TGTGCCAGCAGCCAGCAACTCGGACAGATGGGGGAAGATCAGCCCCAGCATTTT.

The chain has TRBV7-2 and TRBJ2-5; no definite D call. CDR1 and CDR2 (germline): SGHTA, FQGNSA. The CDR3 is 14 residues long. The V and J ends lost 3 bases and 1 base respectively, with 9 bases between them. CDR3: CASSLGPAQETQYF. CDR3 nucleotides: TGTGCCAGCAGCTTGGGTCCCGCCCAAGAGACCCAGTACTTC.

Here the CDR3 DNA reads TGTGCCAGCAGTCTACCGGGCCGTCCTTTATCGACCCAGTACTTC. This codes for CASSLPGRPLSTQYF. This chain links TRBV6-8 with TRBJ2-5; D is unresolved. V was cut by 5 bases and J by 7 bases, with 20 bases left in between. The CDR3 consists of 15 residues. CDR1 and CDR2 (germline): MNHGY, SAAAGT.

V usage is TRBV7-9 and J usage is TRBJ2-3; 7 bases map to TRBD1. The V and J ends lost 1 base and 0 bases, in that order; junction bases with no gene match: 4. In germline, CDR1 is SEHNR, CDR2 FQNEAQ (reference sequence). The CDR3 covers 16 residues. The CDR3 sequence is CASSLGQGESTDTQYF. CDR3 coding DNA: TGTGCCAGCAGCTTAGGACAGGGAGAAAGCACAGATACGCAGTATTTT.

This clone was detected only once. The V and J genes are TRBV7-2 and TRBJ2-7, with TRBD2 matching 11 bases. Looked up from germline, CDR1 is SGHTA and CDR2 is FQGNSA. V shed 4 bases, J shed 2 bases, and the junction held 16 bases outside the gene matches. The CDR3 extends over 19 amino acids. CDR3 in DNA: TGTGCCAGCAGCTCCTTCGTCCGGACTAGCGGGTCTAGGGCCTACGAGCAGTACTTC. Translated, it gives CASSSFVRTSGSRAYEQYF.

This clone was found once. The V call is TRBV7-2, the J call TRBJ2-7; D perhaps matches TRBD2 (7 bases). CDR3 length equals 14 residues. Germline V gene data show CDR1 as SGHTA and CDR2 as FQGNSA. V lost 2 bases and J lost 7, with 15 bases in between. The CDR3 sequence: CASSLSGGAREQYF. The CDR3 DNA is TGTGCCAGCAGCTTAAGTGGGGGGGCGAGAGAGCAGTACTTC.

The chain carries TRBV5-4 and TRBJ2-2; D unresolved. Trimming pared 1 base from V and 9 bases from J, leaving 7 bases between. From germline, CDR1 is SGHNT and CDR2 YYREEE (reference sequence). The CDR3 consists of 12 residues. This CDR3 is CASSLNQRELFF. The CDR3 nucleotides read TGTGCCAGCAGCTTGAACCAAAGGGAGCTGTTTTTT.

The chain employs TRBV6-6 and TRBJ2-7, with TRBD2 as a possible D gene (6 bases). The germline V and J ends were trimmed by 6 bases and 0 bases, with 12 bases remaining between them. CDR1 MNHNY and CDR2 SVGAGI come from the germline V gene (reference sequence). There are 14 residues in the CDR3. CDR3 residues: CASSLTRNSYEQYF. In DNA form, the CDR3 reads TGTGCCAGCAGCCTGACTAGAAACTCCTACGAGCAGTACTTC.

V is TRBV9 and J is TRBJ1-2, with 8 positions matching TRBD1. With V trimmed by 4 bases and J by 0 bases, 5 bases remained unmatched. Germline V gene data show CDR1 as SGDLS and CDR2 as YYNGEE. The CDR3 is 15 residues long. The CDR3 DNA follows: TGTGCCAGCAGCTCACGACAGGGGACTAACTATGGCTACACCTTC. Translation gives CASSSRQGTNYGYTF. The whole variable domain, remainder taken from reference TRBV9 and TRBJ1-2, is DSGVTQTPKHLITATGQRVTLRCSPRSGDLSVYWYQQSLDQGLQFLIQYYNGEERAKGNILERFSAQQFPDLHSELNLSSLELGDSALYFCASSSRQGTNYGYTFGSGTRLTVV.